The T cell receptor beta chain under discussion was sequenced for a study of shared clonotypes between healthy human individuals. Points from the study as a whole: The diversity represented, both genetic and in exposure history, was limited by few donors.

CDR1 and CDR2 from the germline V gene are LGHNA and YSLEER. Trimming shortened V by 0 bases and J by 0 bases, and 9 bases separated the two germline ends. CDR3 length equals 15 residues. This clone has a handful of counts. Its specificity is not known. Naive CD8 populations comprised CD45RO-negative cells positively selected for CCR7, excluding terminally differentiated effector memory CD45RA+ cells. Clones were sequenced by immunoSEQ multiplex PCR, and TCRdb holds only the in-frame ones, with some missing. Among around 2.1 million clones listed, about 92% were seen once. The J gene is TRBJ2-7, the V gene TRBV4-3, with D perhaps matching TRBD1 (6 bases). Source material: naive CD8+ T cells from PBMCs. The clonotype originates from a man between 18 and 29 years old in good health. Some clones in this sample may be carry-over from other donors' samples. The CDR3 loop reads CASSQERGFSYEQYF. The CDR3 DNA reads as TGCGCCAGCAGCCAAGAAAGGGGGTTCTCCTACGAGCAGTACTTC.